The entry that follows covers one T cell receptor beta chain sequence. What it binds is not known. The CDR3 sequence is 18 residues long. The trim removed 7 bases at V and 4 bases at J, leaving 20 bases unmatched. The V gene's germline CDR1 is SNHLY and CDR2 FYNNEI. The sample belongs to a study of beta chain features in type 1 diabetes. Whole-study context: Patients shared similar age, gender and cell yields with healthy donors. Regarding the study as a whole: Shorter TCRB CDR3s, moderately but significantly so, were found in Type 1 diabetes patients in all four CD4+ subsets. It was among patients, rather than healthy donors, that naive, central memory and Treg TCRB repertoires appeared more similar.

The study reverse transcribed the entire isolated RNA, so it sequenced expressed TCRB transcripts. The read count averaged around 3.6 million across naive, central memory and regulatory T cell samples. Data came from immunoSEQ multiplex PCR; TCRdb stores just in-frame clones and leaves some out. This table has 640,000 or so clones, roughly 13% appearing once. The chain has TRBV2 and TRBJ2-5; 8 positions agree with TRBD2. Sequences were obtained from naive CD4+ T cells from blood. This TCR was recovered from a man between 18 and 35 years old with type 1 diabetes. The CDR3 protein is CASIEGRTSQQPGETQYF. CDR3 DNA sequence: TGTGCCAGCATAGAGGGTAGGACTAGCCAACAACCCGGAGAGACCCAGTACTTC.